The next 2 T cell receptor beta chains were all read from a single sample in a study of memory CD4+ T cells and cytomegalovirus serostatus. The data were produced by immunoSEQ multiplex PCR, yet TCRdb's version contains in-frame clones alone and is incomplete. The sample records over 65,000 clones, around four fifths being singletons. Single viable CD3+CD4+CD8-CD45RO+ cells were sorted as the memory CD4+ T cells. Sequences were obtained from memory CD4+ T cells from blood. These receptor sequences come from an adult in good health and CMV-seropositive.

This chain links TRBV5-4 with TRBJ2-3; 7 bases agree with TRBD2. CDR1 SGHNT and CDR2 YYREEE come from the germline V gene (reference sequence). Trimming at V came to 5 bases and at J to 3 bases, leaving 6 bases not matched to a gene. CDR3 length: 14 amino acids. The CDR3 coding sequence is TGTGCCAGCAGGCTTCGGGGAGGGACAGATACGCAGTATTTT. This sequence encodes CASRLRGGTDTQYF.

The rearrangement links TRBV5-4 to TRBJ2-3, with TRBD2 matching over 7 bases. Losses at the gene ends were 0 bases for V and 5 bases for J; bases not matched to a gene: 6. The CDR3 consists of 15 residues. Germline CDR1 reads SGHNT; CDR2 reads YYREEE (reference sequence). The chain's CDR3 is CASSLDRRGIDTQYF. The CDR3 region has the DNA TGTGCCAGCAGCTTGGATCGGCGGGGGATAGATACGCAGTATTTT.